This record concerns one T cell receptor (beta chain) sequence. This entry is derived from a study of cytomegalovirus exposure and HLA in healthy donors. The CDR3 has 14 residues. V dropped 3 bases and J dropped 0 bases, with 6 bases sitting between them. Vbeta (60) and Jbeta (13) primers were used in the PCR. Sequencing used immunoSEQ multiplex PCR; TCRdb keeps in-frame clones, though not all of them. The sample has approximately 170,000 clones, about 80% seen once. Sequenced material: PBMCs. V usage is TRBV23-1 and J usage is TRBJ1-3; D ambiguous. TRBV23-1 is an open reading frame, and its role is uncertain. The origin of this receptor is a man aged 18 to 35 in good health and CMV-seropositive. The CDR3 loop reads CASSQNSSGNTIYF. CDR3 DNA: TGCGCCAGCAGTCAGAACAGCTCTGGAAACACCATATATTTT.